The rows below give T cell receptor beta chains drawn from one sample of a study of blood T cell repertoires in COVID-19. Assay: immunoSEQ multiplex PCR; the TCRdb copy retains only in-frame clones and omits some. This sample carries roughly 280,000 clones, around 90% of them seen once, and the ten largest clones take approximately 4%. The sample comprised PBMCs or T cells enriched from blood (not recorded which). These receptors all stem from a woman aged 25 to 39 with acute COVID-19. Each CDR3 is given with its conserved first and last residue. Fields, in order: D gene, J gene, clone size, V gene, CDR3 protein, CDR3 DNA. A D gene is named only where the DNA matches it firmly. Size tells how often a clone was seen (once, few, many) or the class of an expanded clone, and some rows leave it out.

>-|TRBJ2-7|-|TRBV18
CASSPPHNSYEQYF
TGTGCCAGCTCCCCACCCCATAACAGCTACGAGCAGTACTTC
>TRBD1|TRBJ1-6|-|TRBV11-3
CASSPGQGMGINSPLHF
TGTGCCAGCAGCCCGGGACAGGGAATGGGTATTAATTCACCCCTCCACTTT
>-|TRBJ2-3|-|TRBV7-8
CASSLGQALLDTQYF
TGTGCCAGCAGCTTAGGGCAGGCCCTGTTAGATACGCAGTATTTT
>-|TRBJ2-3|-|TRBV4-2
CASSQDVKGADTQYF
TGTGCCAGCAGCCAAGATGTAAAGGGGGCAGATACGCAGTATTTT
>-|TRBJ2-5|-|TRBV11-2
CASSLDRGGAETQYF
TGTGCCAGCAGCTTAGATAGGGGGGGCGCAGAGACCCAGTACTTC
>-|TRBJ2-7|-|TRBV6-5
CASSPGPSSYEQYF
TGTGCCAGCAGTCCAGGTCCCAGCTCCTACGAGCAGTACTTC
>TRBD1|TRBJ2-2|-|TRBV9
CASSVATLGQDNTGELFF
TGTGCCAGCAGCGTAGCTACGTTGGGACAGGATAACACCGGGGAGCTGTTTTTT
>TRBD2|TRBJ2-1|-|TRBV7-9
CASSLAGESYNEQFF
TGTGCCAGCAGTCTAGCGGGAGAGTCCTACAATGAGCAGTTCTTC
>TRBD1|TRBJ1-2|-|TRBV29-1
CSAATGGYGYTF
TGCAGCGCAGCGACAGGGGGCTATGGCTACACCTTC
>TRBD1|TRBJ2-3|-|TRBV2
CANSQGISTDTQYF
TGTGCAAACTCACAGGGGATAAGCACAGATACGCAGTATTTT
>-|TRBJ1-2|few|TRBV7-9
CASSGGQSNYGYTF
TGTGCCAGCAGCGGCGGACAGTCTAACTATGGCTACACCTTC
>-|TRBJ1-2|once|TRBV2
CASSDPAAGYTF
TGTGCCAGCAGTGATCCGGCGGCCGGCTACACCTTC
>TRBD2|TRBJ2-1|once|TRBV11-2
CASRRISGSPYNEQFF
TGTGCCAGCCGGAGGATTAGCGGGAGCCCTTACAATGAGCAGTTCTTC
>-|TRBJ1-5|-|TRBV28
CASSFVGGPSNQPQHF
TGTGCCAGCAGTTTTGTGGGGGGGCCGAGCAATCAGCCCCAGCATTTT
>-|TRBJ2-2|-|TRBV28
CASALVEGGTGELFF
TGTGCCAGTGCTTTAGTGGAGGGCGGAACCGGGGAGCTGTTTTTT
>TRBD1|TRBJ1-4|-|TRBV7-8
CASSIDRAREKLFF
TGTGCCAGCAGCATAGACAGGGCTCGCGAAAAACTGTTTTTT
>TRBD2|TRBJ2-7|-|TRBV5-4
CASSRTGLAGGPPEQYF
TGTGCCAGCAGCCGAACGGGACTAGCGGGAGGGCCGCCCGAGCAGTACTTC
>TRBD1|TRBJ1-1|-|TRBV30
CAWSAGQGFTEAFF
TGTGCCTGGAGCGCGGGACAGGGCTTCACTGAAGCTTTCTTT